The T cell receptor beta chain described here comes from a study of yellow fever vaccine responses in identical twins. Study-wide points: In identical twins, vaccine T cell responses appeared partly shared and partly individual.

With respect to this clonotype: No antigen is known for it.

In TCRdb, the RT-PCR reads were re-called with MiXCR into one record per CDR3 protein. The sample records approximately 10,000 distinct CDR3 sequences, 77% being singletons. Germline V lookup: CDR1 SGHAT, CDR2 FQDESV (reference sequence). The V end lost 5 bases, the J end lost 5 bases, and 12 bases lay between the germline ends. This CDR3 comprises 13 residues. The V and J genes are TRBV11-1 and TRBJ2-5; D gene unclear. The sequence was collected from a woman aged 18 to 35 who received the yellow fever vaccine. Here the sequenced sample was T cells from blood (PBMCs), unsorted or a sorted subset (not recorded which), taken before or after yellow fever vaccination (not recorded which). This CDR3 reads CASSPILEETQYF. The CDR3 DNA reads as TGTGCCAGCAGCCCTATTTTGGAGGAGACCCAGTACTTC. Full variable domain (missing parts from reference TRBV11-1 and TRBJ2-5): EAEVAQSPRYKITEKSQAVAFWCDPISGHATLYWYRQILGQGPELLVQFQDESVVDDSQLPKDRFSAERLKGVDSTLKIQPAELGDSAMYLCASSPILEETQYFGPGTRLLVL.